This is a list of T cell receptor beta chains from one sample in a study of T cell changes during pregnancy in multiple sclerosis. TCRdb's copy holds only in-frame clones and misses some; the assay was immunoSEQ multiplex PCR. The sample contains 39,000 or so clones, about 91% of which appear only once. The source material was CD8+ T cells from peripheral blood mononuclear cells, sampled after pregnancy. The receptors derive from a female donor with multiple sclerosis, enrolled in a pregnancy study. CDR3s leave out the opening cysteine and the closing phenylalanine or tryptophan.

v_call: TRBV28
cdr3_aa: ASRVAGGTEAF

v_call: TRBV7-9
cdr3_aa: ASSPGLGHRSIQY

v_call: TRBV5-4
cdr3_aa: ASSLVWSPGSGANVLT

v_call: TRBV9
cdr3_aa: ASSPSPSGVDFTGELF

v_call: TRBV14
cdr3_aa: ASSHQGREDEQY

v_call: TRBV2
cdr3_aa: ASSDSYEQY

v_call: TRBV7-9
cdr3_aa: ASSLLGDEQY

v_call: TRBV2
cdr3_aa: ASSAGPGLPYEQY

v_call: TRBV21-1
cdr3_aa: ASSRNGQGSAAF

v_call: TRBV28
cdr3_aa: ASRSGTGRYEQY

v_call: TRBV7-2
cdr3_aa: ASSLTGSEQY

v_call: TRBV29-1
cdr3_aa: SVGAGTGELF

v_call: TRBV28
cdr3_aa: ASVRGQKYLGYGYT

v_call: TRBV7-2
cdr3_aa: ASSLAGQVSYEQY

v_call: TRBV15
cdr3_aa: ATSQKAGAGYEQY

v_call: TRBV7-3
cdr3_aa: ASSMTGGSTGELF

v_call: TRBV7-9
cdr3_aa: ASSFGGPNQPQH

v_call: TRBV7-3
cdr3_aa: ASSLTLGGSPDTQY

v_call: TRBV6-1
cdr3_aa: ASSGTGFNYGYT

v_call: TRBV7-8
cdr3_aa: ASTPNSYEQY

v_call: TRBV29-1
cdr3_aa: RVTGGDGYT

v_call: TRBV28
cdr3_aa: ASSPRQGMNTEAF

v_call: TRBV5-6
cdr3_aa: ASSLAGLVNTGELF

v_call: TRBV27
cdr3_aa: ASSIPGTTYEQY

v_call: TRBV9
cdr3_aa: ASSGSGIAKNIQY

v_call: TRBV5-6
cdr3_aa: ASSVMLTGANEKLF

v_call: TRBV27
cdr3_aa: ASSATGNYGYT

v_call: TRBV27
cdr3_aa: ASSGTGNGYT

v_call: TRBV6-4
cdr3_aa: ASSDSAGGPNEQF

v_call: TRBV7-9
cdr3_aa: ASSLVGAGGPYEQY

v_call: TRBV5-1
cdr3_aa: ASSLWGSTGLQETQY

v_call: TRBV19
cdr3_aa: ASSTLETAYEQY

v_call: TRBV29-1
cdr3_aa: SVDSAWTIAGEQF

v_call: TRBV6-1
cdr3_aa: ASARPRTGFAEAF

v_call: TRBV25-1
cdr3_aa: ASSEGLVWDEQF

v_call: TRBV10-1
cdr3_aa: ASSESVPVTDTQY

v_call: TRBV9
cdr3_aa: ASSVASSGPLREQY

v_call: TRBV28
cdr3_aa: ASGGLMNTEAF

v_call: TRBV4-1
cdr3_aa: ASSQEWMGAGEQY